What follows describes a single TCR beta chain. Its antigen is currently unknown. Every isolated RNA sample was fully reverse transcribed, so sequencing captured expressed TCRB transcripts. Profiled with immunoSEQ multiplex PCR; TCRdb holds only in-frame clones, not every one. The sample includes 300,000 to 400,000 clones, about 11% seen only once; the top ten take about 0.015%. The data are from a study of beta chain features in type 1 diabetes. Regarding the study as a whole: VDJ junctions from type 1 diabetes patients carried fewer insertions and larger deletions. Healthy donors had naive, central memory and Treg TCRB repertoires that appeared less similar than those seen among patients.

CDR1 is MDHEN, CDR2 SYDVKM, per germline. This CDR3 spans 15 amino acids. The V gene lost 2 bases and the J gene lost 2 bases, with 12 bases spanning the gap. Source material: naive CD4+ T cells from blood. The sequence derives from a woman between 25 and 40 years old in good health. The chain uses TRBV28 and TRBJ1-2; possibly TRBD1 for D (6 bases). The CDR3 nucleotides read TGTGCCAGCAGTTTAGGGGTAGGGGGAAACTATGGCTACACCTTC. Amino acid sequence: CASSLGVGGNYGYTF.